One and the same sample provided the 20 T cell receptor beta chains below, sequenced in a study of blood T cells in healthy people across ages. A sample-barcoded 5' primer and a J-beta primer mix were used in a second PCR of roughly 6 to 11 cycles. TCRdb recomputed calls from the 5' RACE reads with MiXCR, one row per CDR3 protein. This sample yields under 1,000,000 distinct CDR3 sequences, of which 35% to 50% are seen a single time; 15% to 20% belongs to the top ten. Sequencing input: blood. These TCRs come from a man older than 75 in good health.

The chain employs TRBV7-2 and TRBJ2-3; tentatively, D is TRBD2 (5 bases). Germline V gene sequence: CDR1 SGHTA, CDR2 FQGNSA. The CDR3 has 15 residues. Trimming cost V 1 base and J 3 bases, with 11 bases left between them. CDR3 bases: TGTGCCAGCAGCTTAGTGGCGGAGCGGACAGATACGCAGTATTTT. Its translation: CASSLVAERTDTQYF.

This clonotype was counted at least ten times. The chain carries TRBV27 and TRBJ2-1; 8 nucleotides agree with TRBD2. This CDR3 has 15 residues. Germline values: CDR1 MNHEY, CDR2 SMNVEV (reference sequence). With V trimmed by 5 bases and J by 5 bases, 8 bases remained unmatched. This CDR3 is CASSLYSGTNNEQFF. Written as DNA, the CDR3 is TGTGCCAGCAGTCTCTATAGCGGGACAAACAATGAGCAGTTCTTC.

This clonotype was observed a handful of times. The chain recombines TRBV7-3 with TRBJ2-6; 7 positions match TRBD1. V gave up 5 bases and J gave up 1 base; unmatched junction bases: 8. The CDR3 totals 17 residues. Germline V gives CDR1 SGHTA, CDR2 FQGTGA. Here the CDR3 reads CASSNRTGPSGANVLTF. For the CDR3, the DNA is TGTGCCAGCAGCAACCGGACAGGCCCTTCTGGGGCCAACGTCCTGACTTTC.

At least ten counts were recorded for this clonotype. The rearrangement joins TRBV5-5 to TRBJ1-1; D is undetermined. CDR1 is SGHKS and CDR2 is YYEKEE in the germline V gene (reference sequence). This CDR3 contains 13 residues. V was clipped by 4 bases and J by 1 base, with 8 bases between them. Written as DNA, the CDR3 is TGTGCCAGCAGCCTCTTTTGGAACACTGAAGCTTTCTTT. Amino acid sequence: CASSLFWNTEAFF.

The V call is TRBV5-1, the J call TRBJ1-1; tentative D call: TRBD1 (5 bases). Germline V gene sequence: CDR1 SGHRS, CDR2 YFSETQ. V was cut by 3 bases and J by 3 bases, with 18 bases left in between. CDR3 size: 16 residues. The CDR3 reads CASSWNSGTGYTEAFF. The CDR3 DNA is TGCGCCAGCAGCTGGAACTCCGGGACCGGATACACTGAAGCTTTCTTT.

The V and J genes are TRBV12-3 or TRBV12-4 and TRBJ1-4; D unresolved. Between the trimmed V and J ends, which lost 3 bases and 4 bases, there was a span of 12 bases. The CDR3 length is 15 residues. The CDR3 DNA is TGTGCCAGCAGTTTCACCAGGAAACATAATGAAAAACTGTTTTTT. It specifies CASSFTRKHNEKLFF.

As for this clonotype: A junction boundary mismatches the germline segment, possibly from a read error. The rearrangement links TRBV3-1 to TRBJ2-4; a possible D gene is TRBD2 (6 bases). The CDR3 totals 17 residues. Per the germline V gene, CDR1 is LGHDT and CDR2 is YNNKEL (reference sequence). The CDR3 sequence is CASSQDAGQLAKNIQYF. The CDR3 coding sequence is TGTGCCAGCAGCCAAGACGCAGGGCAACTAGCCAAAAATATTCAGTACTTC.

This clonotype was seen a handful of times. V usage is TRBV7-2 and J usage is TRBJ2-7, with 10 bases lining up with TRBD1. Per the germline V gene, CDR1 is SGHTA and CDR2 is FQGNSA. With 3 bases clipped from V and 3 bases from J, the junction kept 2 bases outside the gene matches. The CDR3 has 14 amino acids. CDR3 in DNA: TGTGCCAGCAGCTTCGACAGGGGGCTCTACGAGCAGTACTTC. Protein product: CASSFDRGLYEQYF.

CDR3 amino acids: CSVGTALGTPYEQYF. CDR3 in DNA: TGCAGCGTGGGGACGGCACTAGGGACCCCTTACGAGCAGTACTTC. The rearrangement joins TRBV29-1 to TRBJ2-4, with D tentatively TRBD1 or TRBD2 (5 bases each). TRBJ2-7 explains the end of the DNA better; the J call may be wrong. CDR3 length equals 15 residues. Germline V gene data show CDR1 as SQVTM and CDR2 as ANQGSEA.

This chain uses TRBV29-1 with TRBJ2-1, with D unresolved. Germline V lookup: CDR1 SQVTM, CDR2 ANQGSEA. This CDR3 contains 14 residues. Trimming removed 4 bases at V and 4 bases at J, with 14 bases between. The CDR3 sequence: CSVVGYPKYNEQFF. The CDR3 DNA sequence: TGCAGCGTTGTGGGCTACCCAAAGTACAATGAGCAGTTCTTC.

The chain employs TRBV28 and TRBJ2-7; D gene unclear. The CDR3 runs 13 residues. V lost 5 bases and J 3 bases, leaving 11 bases between the germline ends. Germline assignment: CDR1 MDHEN and CDR2 SYDVKM. The CDR3 spells CASSVRAGYEQYF. CDR3 DNA: TGTGCCAGCAGTGTCCGGGCAGGCTACGAGCAGTACTTC.

The chain is built from TRBV4-3 and TRBJ1-6; TRBD1 agrees at 9 bases. V lost 6 bases and J lost 8; bases outside the gene matches: 11. The CDR3 loop spans 16 amino acids. CDR1 is LGHNA, CDR2 YSLEER, per germline. CDR3 coding DNA: TGCGCCAGCAGACCGAGTCAACAGGGGGCTTATTCACCCCTCCACTTT. Translated, it gives CASRPSQQGAYSPLHF.

The genes are TRBV12-3 or TRBV12-4 and TRBJ1-5, with TRBD1 matching over 8 bases. This CDR3 region has 16 residues. The V gene end was trimmed by 6 bases and the J gene end by 6 bases; junction bases not matched to a gene: 13. In nucleotides, the CDR3 is TGTGCCAGCAGCCTACGGACAGGGTCTAACTTTCAGCCCCAGCATTTT. Its translation is CASSLRTGSNFQPQHF.

The rearrangement uses TRBV4-3 and TRBJ2-7, with D perhaps TRBD1 or TRBD2 (6 bases each). Between the trimmed V and J ends, which lost 1 base and 7 bases, there was a span of 17 bases. The CDR3 extends over 15 amino acids. Per germline, CDR1 LGHNA and CDR2 YSLEER. The CDR3 protein is CASSQGRDTAREQYF. In nucleotides, the CDR3 is TGCGCCAGCAGCCAAGGGCGGGACACTGCTAGGGAGCAGTACTTC.

This clonotype came up a few times. CDR3 coding DNA: TGCAGCGTTGAATCACTCGACAGGGTACACTATGGCTACACCTTC. Encoded protein: CSVESLDRVHYGYTF. The genes are TRBV29-1 and TRBJ1-2, with TRBD1 matching over 7 bases. The V gene end was trimmed by 2 bases and the J gene end by 3 bases; junction bases not matched to a gene: 9. The CDR3 is 15 amino acids. Per germline, CDR1 SQVTM and CDR2 ANQGSEA.

Here the CDR3 DNA reads TGTGCCAGCAGCCAAGTCGGAATGATGCCCCCGGGACTAGCGGGAATTGAGCAGTTCTTC. Translation: CASSQVGMMPPGLAGIEQFF. This sequence joins TRBV4-2 and TRBJ2-1; 13 bases line up with TRBD2. The CDR3 contains 20 residues. The germline gives CDR1 LGHNA, CDR2 YNFKEQ. The junction had 18 bases not matched to a gene; V was cut back by 1 base and J by 9 bases.

V gene TRBV5-1 combines with J gene TRBJ2-7; 11 bases fit TRBD2. Trimming removed 4 bases from V and 4 bases from J; junction bases left unmatched: 7. This CDR3 is 15 amino acids long. CDR1 and CDR2 (germline): SGHRS, YFSETQ. DNA of the CDR3: TGCGCCAGCAGCCCTGCTCTAGCGGGAGGTTACGAGCAGTACTTC. This sequence encodes CASSPALAGGYEQYF.

The chain is built from TRBV3-1 and TRBJ2-1; perhaps TRBD2 as D (6 bases). This CDR3 is 15 amino acids long. Germline lookup yields CDR1 LGHDT and CDR2 YNNKEL (reference sequence). V gave up 2 bases and J gave up 4 bases, with 12 bases separating them. CDR3 amino acids: CASSQRGGNYNEQFF. The CDR3 region has the DNA TGTGCCAGCAGCCAACGGGGCGGGAATTACAATGAGCAGTTCTTC.

This sequence joins TRBV7-2 and TRBJ2-2; 7 bases are a match to TRBD2. V was clipped by 2 bases and J by 4 bases; unmatched bases: 7. Germline CDR1 is SGHTA and CDR2 is FQGNSA. This CDR3 contains 16 residues. In nucleotides, the CDR3 is TGTGCCAGCAGCTTAACAGCGGGAAGGAGCACCGGGGAGCTGTTTTTT. It yields the protein CASSLTAGRSTGELFF.

This clonotype was observed a few times. This chain links TRBV28 with TRBJ2-7; TRBD1 or TRBD2 may be the D gene (5 bases each). This CDR3 comprises 14 residues. The ends were cut back, 4 bases at V and 2 bases at J, with 12 bases in the middle. Germline V gene lookup returns CDR1 MDHEN and CDR2 SYDVKM. The CDR3 sequence is CASSSRLGAYEQYF. The CDR3 nucleotides are TGTGCCAGCAGTTCTCGATTGGGGGCCTACGAGCAGTACTTC.